Below are 5 T cell receptor beta chains sequenced from a single sample in a study of beta chain features in type 1 diabetes. Sequenced material consisted of expressed TCRB transcripts (all of the isolated RNA was reverse transcribed). Sequencing used immunoSEQ multiplex PCR; TCRdb keeps in-frame clones, though not all of them. Seen here are over 350,000 clones, more than 12% observed once, and the top ten hold around 0.02%. Sequencing input: naive CD4+ T cells from blood. Source of these receptors: a woman aged 18-29 years in good health.

The chain couples TRBV6-6 to TRBJ2-2, with 7 bases identical to TRBD2. V lost 2 bases to trimming and J lost 11 bases; unmatched junction nucleotides: 8. Germline V lookup: CDR1 MNHNY, CDR2 SVGAGI (reference sequence). The CDR3 consists of 14 residues. Written as DNA, the CDR3 is TGTGCCAGCAGTTACCCGGGGGGTCACATCGAGCTGTTTTTT. Protein product: CASSYPGGHIELFF.

The genes are TRBV29-1 and TRBJ2-2; 7 nucleotides line up with TRBD2. V lost 4 bases, J lost 1 base, and 6 bases stayed unmatched. CDR1 and CDR2 from the germline V gene are SQVTM and ANQGSEA. The CDR3 spans 15 residues. The CDR3 is CSVGSASGNTGELFF. CDR3 DNA: TGCAGCGTTGGGTCGGCTAGCGGGAACACCGGGGAGCTGTTTTTT.

This clone was picked up a small number of times. The CDR3 region is CASSLSGSGGNQETQYF. The CDR3 coding sequence is TGTGCCAGCAGTTTATCGGGCTCAGGGGGCAACCAAGAGACCCAGTACTTC. The genes are TRBV27 and TRBJ2-5; 8 bases match TRBD1. Trimming removed 0 bases from V and 0 bases from J; junction bases left unmatched: 6. This CDR3 region has 17 residues. Germline lookup yields CDR1 MNHEY and CDR2 SMNVEV (reference sequence).

The genes are TRBV7-8 and TRBJ1-1; 9 bases align to TRBD1. Germline V CDR1 and CDR2: SGHVS, FQNEAQ. This CDR3 region has 14 residues. V shed 4 bases and J 7 bases; nucleotides not matched to a gene: 7. The CDR3 DNA is TGTGCCAGCAGCTCACGGGACAGGGTGGGTGAAGCTTTCTTT. This sequence encodes CASSSRDRVGEAFF.

The table lists this clone with a few counts. The rearrangement joins TRBV11-2 to TRBJ1-1; tentative D call: TRBD1 (5 bases). The CDR3 is 15 residues long. Trimming left V 5 bases short and J 3 bases short, with 16 bases between. Germline loops: CDR1 SGHAT, CDR2 FQNNGV. The CDR3 sequence is CASSPGRRGDTEAFF. The CDR3, as DNA: TGTGCCAGCAGCCCGGGCAGGAGGGGTGACACTGAAGCTTTCTTT.